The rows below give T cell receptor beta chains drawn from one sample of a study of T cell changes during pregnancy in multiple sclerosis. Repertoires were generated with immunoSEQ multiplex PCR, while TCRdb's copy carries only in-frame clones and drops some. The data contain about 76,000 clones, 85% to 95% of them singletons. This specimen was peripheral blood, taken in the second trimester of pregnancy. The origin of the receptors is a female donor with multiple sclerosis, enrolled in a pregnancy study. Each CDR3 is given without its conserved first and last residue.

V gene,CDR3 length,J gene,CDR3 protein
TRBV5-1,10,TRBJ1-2,ASSLGQLGYT
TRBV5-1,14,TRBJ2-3,ASSRSLASSTDTQY
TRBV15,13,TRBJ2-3,ATSTEDRSTDTQY
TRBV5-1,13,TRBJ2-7,ASSLESGTGGEQY
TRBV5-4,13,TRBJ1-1,ASRPGVLGNTEAF
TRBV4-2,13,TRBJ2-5,ASSQDPYSRPTQY
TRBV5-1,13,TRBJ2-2,ASSFDRGRTGELF
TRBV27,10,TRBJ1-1,ASRHSNTEAF
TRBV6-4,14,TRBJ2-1,ASSDSASGGASGQF
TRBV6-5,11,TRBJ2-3,ASRATGTDTQY
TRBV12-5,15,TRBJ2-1,ASGLTPGTGSYNEQF
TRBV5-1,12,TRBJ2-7,ASSLETGDYEQY
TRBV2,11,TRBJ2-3,ASSEATRGTQY
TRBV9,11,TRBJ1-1,ASSGRGNTEAF
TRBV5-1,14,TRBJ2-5,ASSFSSGRVEETQY
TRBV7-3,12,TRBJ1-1,ASSYTGGATEAF
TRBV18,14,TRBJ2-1,ASSPKSGGPFGEQF
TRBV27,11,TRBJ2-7,ASSPDTGSEQY
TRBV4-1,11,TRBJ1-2,ASSQGGNYGYT
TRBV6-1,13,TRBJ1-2,ASSERPGMVYGYT
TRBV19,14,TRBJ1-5,ASSIERGYSNQPQH
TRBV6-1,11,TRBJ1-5,ASNNQGTQPQH
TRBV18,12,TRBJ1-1,ASSGQSANTEAF
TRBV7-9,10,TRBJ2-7,ASSSQGNEQY
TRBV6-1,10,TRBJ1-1,ASVTGGAEAF
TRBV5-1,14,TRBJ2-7,ASIPWPGQHPYEQY
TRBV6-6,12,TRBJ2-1,ASSLASLVNEQF
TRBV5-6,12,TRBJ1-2,ASSSPLSSGGYT
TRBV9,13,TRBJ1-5,ASSVGTGLNQPQH
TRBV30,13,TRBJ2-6,AWTLGAPGANVLT
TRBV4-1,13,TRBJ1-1,ASSHPSGGNTEAF
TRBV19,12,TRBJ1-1,ASMLGGLDTEAF
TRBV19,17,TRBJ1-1,ASSTNRAGFLIGNTEAF
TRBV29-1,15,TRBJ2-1,SVEGGLAGVVDNEQF
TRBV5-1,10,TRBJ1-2,ASRNSSYGYT
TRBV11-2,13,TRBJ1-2,ASRTSGTGGNGYT
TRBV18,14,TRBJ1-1,ASSPLVVRATNEAF
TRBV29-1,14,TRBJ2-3,SVEGGINFSTDTQY
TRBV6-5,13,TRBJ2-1,ASSFQGLDYNEQF
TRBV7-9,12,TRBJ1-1,ASSGTGFGTEAF
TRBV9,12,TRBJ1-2,ASSPPGGGYGYT
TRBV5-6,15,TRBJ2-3,ASSPGRLAGAGDTQY
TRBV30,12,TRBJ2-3,AWSPGTGRDTQY
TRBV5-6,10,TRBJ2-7,ASSPGSYEQY
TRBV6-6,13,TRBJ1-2,ASSHWGTANYGYT
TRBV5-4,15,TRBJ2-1,ASSSRTSGGSYNEQF
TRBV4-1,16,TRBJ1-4,ASSHGQGGLTTNEKLF
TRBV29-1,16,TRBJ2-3,SVEGTSGGGTSTDTQY
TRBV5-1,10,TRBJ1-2,ASSLGTGDYT
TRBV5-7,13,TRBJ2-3,ASSFLDSSTDTQY
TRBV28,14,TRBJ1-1,ASSLDTSKWSTEAF
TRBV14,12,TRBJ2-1,ASSQVTAYNEQF
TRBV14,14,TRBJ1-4,ASSHTVGRSNEKLF